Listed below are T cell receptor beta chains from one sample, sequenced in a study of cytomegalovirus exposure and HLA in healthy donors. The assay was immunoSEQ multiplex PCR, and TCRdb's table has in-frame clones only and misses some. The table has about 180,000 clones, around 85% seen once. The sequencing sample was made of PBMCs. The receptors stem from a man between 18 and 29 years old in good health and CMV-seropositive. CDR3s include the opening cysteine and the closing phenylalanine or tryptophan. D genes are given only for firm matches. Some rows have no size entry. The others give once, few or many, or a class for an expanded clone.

cdr3_nt: TGTGCCTGGGTTTCGGATGGCTACACCTTC
cdr3_aa: CAWVSDGYTF
j_call: TRBJ1-2
d_call: NA
v_call: TRBV30
clone_size: NA

cdr3_nt: TGTGCCAGCAGCGATCGACAGGGGGGCGATACGCAGTATTTT
cdr3_aa: CASSDRQGGDTQYF
j_call: TRBJ2-3
d_call: TRBD1
v_call: TRBV5-4
clone_size: NA

cdr3_nt: TGTGCCAGCAGTGAAGCTGAGATTGTATGGGGGGGCGCGGGCACAGATACGCAGTATTTT
cdr3_aa: CASSEAEIVWGGAGTDTQYF
j_call: TRBJ2-3
d_call: NA
v_call: TRBV6-1
clone_size: NA

cdr3_nt: TGTGCCAGCAGCGTCTGGGCCGTGAACACTGAAGCTTTCTTT
cdr3_aa: CASSVWAVNTEAFF
j_call: TRBJ1-1
d_call: NA
v_call: TRBV9
clone_size: NA

cdr3_nt: TGTGCCTGGAGTGACGGGTATGAGCAGTTCTTC
cdr3_aa: CAWSDGYEQFF
j_call: TRBJ2-1
d_call: NA
v_call: TRBV30
clone_size: NA

cdr3_nt: TGTGCCAGCGGTCGACTAGATCCGGGCGGGGAGCTGTTTTTT
cdr3_aa: CASGRLDPGGELFF
j_call: TRBJ2-2
d_call: NA
v_call: TRBV5-4
clone_size: once

cdr3_nt: TGTGCCAGCAGCGTCCTCCGGACAGGGAGGGGAGGATACAATGAGCAGTTCTTC
cdr3_aa: CASSVLRTGRGGYNEQFF
j_call: TRBJ2-1
d_call: NA
v_call: TRBV9
clone_size: NA

cdr3_nt: TGTGCCAGCAGTTTTAGAACCATCAACACTGAAGCTTTCTTT
cdr3_aa: CASSFRTINTEAFF
j_call: TRBJ1-1
d_call: NA
v_call: TRBV28
clone_size: NA

cdr3_nt: TGCGCCAGCAGCGGGGGACTAGCGGGAGACAATGAGCAGTTCTTC
cdr3_aa: CASSGGLAGDNEQFF
j_call: TRBJ2-1
d_call: TRBD2
v_call: TRBV5-1
clone_size: NA

cdr3_nt: TGTGCCAGCGGGACAGGGGGCTACGAGCAGTACTTC
cdr3_aa: CASGTGGYEQYF
j_call: TRBJ2-7
d_call: TRBD1
v_call: TRBV28
clone_size: few

cdr3_nt: TGTGCCAGCCGCGGGCCATCCTCTGGAAACACCATATATTTT
cdr3_aa: CASRGPSSGNTIYF
j_call: TRBJ1-3
d_call: NA
v_call: TRBV6-5
clone_size: NA

cdr3_nt: TGCGCCAGCAGCCCACGACAGGGCCCCGCGGATGAGCAGTTCTTC
cdr3_aa: CASSPRQGPADEQFF
j_call: TRBJ2-1
d_call: TRBD1
v_call: TRBV4-1
clone_size: once

cdr3_nt: TGTGCCAGCAGTGACGAGGGACTAGCGGGACAGGGGCAGTATTTT
cdr3_aa: CASSDEGLAGQGQYF
j_call: TRBJ2-3
d_call: TRBD2
v_call: TRBV2
clone_size: NA

cdr3_nt: TGTGCCTGGAGTCCTCCTAGCGGGAGCTCCTACAATGAGCAGTTCTTC
cdr3_aa: CAWSPPSGSSYNEQFF
j_call: TRBJ2-1
d_call: TRBD2
v_call: TRBV30
clone_size: NA

cdr3_nt: TGCGCCAGCACGGGAGCGGGAGGGGGGTACGAGCAGTACTTC
cdr3_aa: CASTGAGGGYEQYF
j_call: TRBJ2-7
d_call: TRBD2
v_call: TRBV10-2
clone_size: NA

cdr3_nt: TGTGCCAGCAGTCAGGAAACGAGGGATGAGCAGTTCTTC
cdr3_aa: CASSQETRDEQFF
j_call: TRBJ2-1
d_call: NA
v_call: TRBV2
clone_size: NA

cdr3_nt: TGTGCCAGCCGGGACATCCAAGAGACCCAGTACTTC
cdr3_aa: CASRDIQETQYF
j_call: TRBJ2-5
d_call: NA
v_call: TRBV28
clone_size: few

cdr3_nt: TGTGCCAGCAGCTTACCCGGACTAGCGGATCCCTACGAGCAGTACTTC
cdr3_aa: CASSLPGLADPYEQYF
j_call: TRBJ2-7
d_call: TRBD2
v_call: TRBV7-9
clone_size: NA

cdr3_nt: TGCGCCAGCAGCTTGGGCCAGGGGCCCTACGAGCAGTACTTC
cdr3_aa: CASSLGQGPYEQYF
j_call: TRBJ2-7
d_call: NA
v_call: TRBV5-1
clone_size: NA

cdr3_nt: TGTGCCAGCAGCTTAGCCGGCGGGAGCCCCGGGGAGACCCAGTACTTC
cdr3_aa: CASSLAGGSPGETQYF
j_call: TRBJ2-5
d_call: TRBD2
v_call: TRBV11-3
clone_size: NA

cdr3_nt: TGTGCCAGCACCACCTTAACAGGGGCCGGGAGCGTGTACAATGAGCAGTTCTTC
cdr3_aa: CASTTLTGAGSVYNEQFF
j_call: TRBJ2-1
d_call: NA
v_call: TRBV28
clone_size: NA

cdr3_nt: TGTGCCAGCAGCTTAATGGGGGGAGAACAAGAGACCCAGTACTTC
cdr3_aa: CASSLMGGEQETQYF
j_call: TRBJ2-5
d_call: NA
v_call: TRBV7-3
clone_size: NA

cdr3_nt: TGTGCCAGCAGCGTAATGACGGGCTCTGGAAACACCATATATTTT
cdr3_aa: CASSVMTGSGNTIYF
j_call: TRBJ1-3
d_call: NA
v_call: TRBV9
clone_size: NA

cdr3_nt: TGCGCCAGCAGCAAGGACAGCCTAAGGGATACAGATACGCAGTATTTT
cdr3_aa: CASSKDSLRDTDTQYF
j_call: TRBJ2-3
d_call: NA
v_call: TRBV5-1
clone_size: NA